These T cell receptor beta chains were read from a single sample in a study of regulatory T cells in long-lasting Graves disease. TCRdb analysed the multiplex PCR reads with MiXCR anew, one entry per CDR3 protein. The sample includes around 250,000 distinct CDR3 sequences, 15% to 20% seen only once; the top ten take 14%. This same sample was also part of a study on T cells in Graves' hyperthyroidism and ophthalmopathy.

The sequences come from peripheral blood mononuclear cells (PBMCs), collected at new diagnosis, from a patient treated with antithyroid drugs. Receptors were obtained from a woman aged 25 to 39 with Graves disease. Each CDR3 is given with its conserved first and last residue. Fields, in order: CDR3 protein, CDR3 DNA, CDR3 length, D gene, V gene, J gene, clone size. The D gene is left open where the match is weak. A row's size may be missing; if present it is once, few, many or a size class.

cdr3_aa: CASSSRVGGTYNEQFF
cdr3_nt: TGTGCCAGCAGCTCTCGAGTGGGGGGAACCTACAATGAGCAGTTCTTC
cdr3_length: 16
d_call: NA
v_call: TRBV5-4
j_call: TRBJ2-1
clone_size: few

cdr3_aa: CTSSYSKIAYTEAFF
cdr3_nt: TGTACCAGCAGTTACTCGAAAATCGCCTACACTGAAGCTTTCTTT
cdr3_length: 15
d_call: NA
v_call: TRBV6-5
j_call: TRBJ1-1
clone_size: many

cdr3_aa: CASSQARDSLSSTDTQYF
cdr3_nt: TGTGCCAGCAGCCAAGCCCGGGACAGCCTATCTAGCACAGATACGCAGTATTTT
cdr3_length: 18
d_call: TRBD1
v_call: TRBV3-1
j_call: TRBJ2-3
clone_size: many

cdr3_aa: CASRSLTRSNYGYTF
cdr3_nt: TGTGCCAGCAGATCACTGACAAGATCGAACTATGGCTACACCTTC
cdr3_length: 15
d_call: NA
v_call: TRBV12-3/TRBV12-4
j_call: TRBJ1-2
clone_size: many

cdr3_aa: CASSFSMVPSRGYNEQFF
cdr3_nt: TGCGCCAGCAGCTTTTCGATGGTCCCAAGCAGGGGATACAATGAGCAGTTCTTC
cdr3_length: 18
d_call: NA
v_call: TRBV5-1
j_call: TRBJ2-1
clone_size: many

cdr3_aa: CASSQFGEQPQHF
cdr3_nt: TGCGCCAGCAGCCAATTCGGAGAACAGCCCCAGCATTTT
cdr3_length: 13
d_call: NA
v_call: TRBV4-1
j_call: TRBJ1-5
clone_size: few

cdr3_aa: CASSLAPRSDGRKFF
cdr3_nt: TGTGCCAGCAGCTTAGCGCCTCGATCGGACGGACGAAAGTTCTTC
cdr3_length: 15
d_call: NA
v_call: TRBV7-6
j_call: TRBJ2-1
clone_size: many

cdr3_aa: CASSLSGGTASYEQYF
cdr3_nt: TGTGCCAGCAGCTTATCCGGCGGTACGGCTAGCTACGAGCAGTACTTC
cdr3_length: 16
d_call: NA
v_call: TRBV7-3
j_call: TRBJ2-7
clone_size: many

cdr3_aa: CASSRTGLSTEAFF
cdr3_nt: TGTGCCAGCTCACGGACAGGGTTGAGCACTGAAGCTTTCTTT
cdr3_length: 14
d_call: TRBD1
v_call: TRBV18
j_call: TRBJ1-1
clone_size: NA

cdr3_aa: CASSTGGYSGNTIYF
cdr3_nt: TGTGCCAGCAGTACGGGAGGATACTCTGGAAACACCATATATTTT
cdr3_length: 15
d_call: NA
v_call: TRBV2
j_call: TRBJ1-3
clone_size: many

cdr3_aa: CASSRRSDNEQFF
cdr3_nt: TGTGCCAGCAGCCGTCGTTCGGACAATGAGCAGTTCTTC
cdr3_length: 13
d_call: NA
v_call: TRBV7-2
j_call: TRBJ2-1
clone_size: many

cdr3_aa: CASSLGGGVNEQFF
cdr3_nt: TGTGCTAGCAGCTTAGGCGGGGGGGTCAATGAGCAGTTCTTC
cdr3_length: 14
d_call: TRBD2
v_call: TRBV7-7
j_call: TRBJ2-1
clone_size: many

cdr3_aa: CASRTSGGAETQYF
cdr3_nt: TGTGCCAGCAGGACTAGCGGGGGGGCAGAGACCCAGTACTTC
cdr3_length: 14
d_call: TRBD2
v_call: TRBV12-3/TRBV12-4
j_call: TRBJ2-5
clone_size: few

cdr3_aa: CASRYRDAVVGTGELFF
cdr3_nt: TGTGCCAGCAGATATAGGGACGCCGTTGTAGGAACCGGGGAGCTGTTTTTT
cdr3_length: 17
d_call: NA
v_call: TRBV2
j_call: TRBJ2-2
clone_size: many

cdr3_aa: CSARGGQLLGAFF
cdr3_nt: TGCAGTGCTAGAGGCGGACAGCTCCTTGGGGCTTTCTTT
cdr3_length: 13
d_call: NA
v_call: TRBV20-1
j_call: TRBJ1-1
clone_size: many

cdr3_aa: CASSQGLAIQFF
cdr3_nt: TGTGCCAGCAGCCAAGGACTAGCGATCCAGTTCTTC
cdr3_length: 12
d_call: TRBD2
v_call: TRBV3-1
j_call: TRBJ2-1
clone_size: many

cdr3_aa: CASSLGNANYNEQFF
cdr3_nt: TGTGCCAGCAGCTTAGGGAACGCAAACTACAATGAGCAGTTCTTC
cdr3_length: 15
d_call: NA
v_call: TRBV7-6
j_call: TRBJ2-1
clone_size: many

cdr3_aa: CASSSYRGLYNEQFF
cdr3_nt: TGTGCCAGCAGCTCTTACAGGGGACTCTACAATGAGCAGTTCTTC
cdr3_length: 15
d_call: NA
v_call: TRBV7-2
j_call: TRBJ2-1
clone_size: many

cdr3_aa: CASSSGNSGNTIYF
cdr3_nt: TGTGCCAGCAGCAGCGGGAACTCTGGAAACACCATATATTTT
cdr3_length: 14
d_call: NA
v_call: TRBV6-2/TRBV6-3
j_call: TRBJ1-3
clone_size: few

cdr3_aa: CASSMRTSGGEQFF
cdr3_nt: TGTGCCAGCAGTATGCGGACTAGCGGGGGGGAGCAGTTCTTC
cdr3_length: 14
d_call: TRBD2
v_call: TRBV27
j_call: TRBJ2-1
clone_size: many

cdr3_aa: CASRLLEDYGYTF
cdr3_nt: TGTGCCAGCAGGTTGTTGGAGGACTATGGCTACACCTTC
cdr3_length: 13
d_call: NA
v_call: TRBV28
j_call: TRBJ1-2
clone_size: many

cdr3_aa: CASSQVYRGLSSYEQYF
cdr3_nt: TGTGCCAGCAGCCAAGTTTATAGGGGGTTGAGCTCCTACGAGCAGTACTTC
cdr3_length: 17
d_call: NA
v_call: TRBV3-1
j_call: TRBJ2-7
clone_size: many

cdr3_aa: CASSPQGGTYEQYF
cdr3_nt: TGTGCCAGCAGCCCTCAGGGCGGAACCTACGAGCAGTACTTC
cdr3_length: 14
d_call: NA
v_call: TRBV7-9
j_call: TRBJ2-7
clone_size: many

cdr3_aa: CASSLARGGATDTQYF
cdr3_nt: TGTGCCAGCAGCTTAGCGCGAGGGGGGGCCACAGATACGCAGTATTTT
cdr3_length: 16
d_call: NA
v_call: TRBV7-9
j_call: TRBJ2-3
clone_size: many

cdr3_aa: CASRVFPKTTDTQYF
cdr3_nt: TGCGCCAGCAGAGTCTTCCCAAAGACAACAGATACGCAGTATTTT
cdr3_length: 15
d_call: NA
v_call: TRBV4-1
j_call: TRBJ2-3
clone_size: many

cdr3_aa: CASLAGDTGELFF
cdr3_nt: TGTGCCAGTCTAGCGGGGGACACCGGGGAGCTGTTTTTT
cdr3_length: 13
d_call: TRBD2
v_call: TRBV7-2
j_call: TRBJ2-2
clone_size: NA

cdr3_aa: CASSEAREKNEQFF
cdr3_nt: TGCGCCAGCAGTGAGGCCCGGGAGAAGAATGAGCAGTTCTTC
cdr3_length: 14
d_call: NA
v_call: TRBV10-2
j_call: TRBJ2-1
clone_size: many

cdr3_aa: CASSGGGRTSTDTQYF
cdr3_nt: TGTGCCAGCAGCGGGGGGGGACGGACTAGCACAGATACGCAGTATTTT
cdr3_length: 16
d_call: TRBD2
v_call: TRBV7-9
j_call: TRBJ2-3
clone_size: many

cdr3_aa: CSASPKTGMNTEAFF
cdr3_nt: TGCAGTGCTAGCCCCAAGACAGGAATGAACACTGAAGCTTTCTTT
cdr3_length: 15
d_call: NA
v_call: TRBV20-1
j_call: TRBJ1-1
clone_size: many

cdr3_aa: CASSDWQGKGETQYF
cdr3_nt: TGTGCCAGCAGTGACTGGCAGGGCAAGGGAGAGACCCAGTACTTC
cdr3_length: 15
d_call: NA
v_call: TRBV6-2/TRBV6-3
j_call: TRBJ2-5
clone_size: many

cdr3_aa: CASSLKRSNQPQHF
cdr3_nt: TGTGCCAGCAGCTTGAAGCGTAGCAATCAGCCCCAGCATTTT
cdr3_length: 14
d_call: NA
v_call: TRBV5-6
j_call: TRBJ1-5
clone_size: many

cdr3_aa: CASSQLIVGGNQPQHF
cdr3_nt: TGCGCCAGCAGCCAATTGATCGTTGGTGGCAATCAGCCCCAGCATTTT
cdr3_length: 16
d_call: NA
v_call: TRBV4-1
j_call: TRBJ1-5
clone_size: many

cdr3_aa: CASSFGGAHSGELFF
cdr3_nt: TGTGCCAGCAGCTTCGGGGGGGCGCATAGCGGGGAGCTGTTTTTT
cdr3_length: 15
d_call: TRBD2
v_call: TRBV12-3/TRBV12-4
j_call: TRBJ2-2
clone_size: few

cdr3_aa: CATSRGEADTDTQYF
cdr3_nt: TGTGCCACCAGCAGAGGTGAGGCGGACACAGATACGCAGTATTTT
cdr3_length: 15
d_call: NA
v_call: TRBV15
j_call: TRBJ2-3
clone_size: few

cdr3_aa: CASSLLGDTQYF
cdr3_nt: TGTGCCAGCAGCTTACTGGGGGATACGCAGTATTTT
cdr3_length: 12
d_call: NA
v_call: TRBV11-2
j_call: TRBJ2-3
clone_size: many

cdr3_aa: CASSHKDSYNSPLHF
cdr3_nt: TGTGCCAGCAGCCACAAGGACAGTTATAATTCACCCCTCCACTTT
cdr3_length: 15
d_call: NA
v_call: TRBV3-1
j_call: TRBJ1-6
clone_size: once

cdr3_aa: CASSLARDTYEQYF
cdr3_nt: TGTGCCAGCAGTTTAGCGAGGGACACTTACGAGCAGTACTTC
cdr3_length: 14
d_call: NA
v_call: TRBV12-3/TRBV12-4
j_call: TRBJ2-7
clone_size: many

cdr3_aa: CASSYQFDDTQYF
cdr3_nt: TGTGCCAGCAGTTATCAGTTCGATGATACGCAGTATTTT
cdr3_length: 13
d_call: NA
v_call: TRBV6-2/TRBV6-3
j_call: TRBJ2-3
clone_size: many

cdr3_aa: CSASGLAGERNEQFF
cdr3_nt: TGCAGTGCCTCCGGACTAGCGGGGGAACGCAATGAGCAGTTCTTC
cdr3_length: 15
d_call: TRBD2
v_call: TRBV20-1
j_call: TRBJ2-1
clone_size: NA

cdr3_aa: CSAQGRVNTEAFF
cdr3_nt: TGCAGTGCTCAGGGACGGGTGAACACTGAAGCTTTCTTT
cdr3_length: 13
d_call: NA
v_call: TRBV20-1
j_call: TRBJ1-1
clone_size: many

cdr3_aa: CASSIGWVLDTEAFF
cdr3_nt: TGTGCCAGTAGTATAGGGTGGGTTCTGGACACTGAAGCTTTCTTT
cdr3_length: 15
d_call: NA
v_call: TRBV19
j_call: TRBJ1-1
clone_size: few

cdr3_aa: CASSLAGGAYGYTF
cdr3_nt: TGCGCCAGCAGCTTGGCGGGGGGGGCCTATGGCTACACCTTC
cdr3_length: 14
d_call: NA
v_call: TRBV5-1
j_call: TRBJ1-2
clone_size: many

cdr3_aa: CSARDGRTGTRAFF
cdr3_nt: TGCAGTGCTAGAGATGGGAGGACGGGAACACGGGCTTTCTTT
cdr3_length: 14
d_call: NA
v_call: TRBV20-1
j_call: TRBJ1-1
clone_size: many